This note documents a single T cell receptor (beta chain) sequence. Germline CDR1 and CDR2: MNHNY and SVGAGI (reference sequence). CDR3 size: 14 residues. The source of the sample is a study of OX40 agonist ivuxolimab in advanced cancers. Study details: Ivuxolimab is an agonistic anti-OX40 (CD134) antibody, and patients were treated with it. Patients got intravenous ivuxolimab at 0.01 to 10 mg/kg every 2 weeks.

Measured with immunoSEQ multiplex PCR; TCRdb has only the in-frame clones, and not every one. Seen here are about 72,000 clones, over 75% observed once, and the top ten hold 5%. The V call is TRBV6-6, the J call TRBJ2-5; 8 bases are a match to TRBD1. The end of the DNA fits TRBJ2-7 better, so the J call may be wrong. The material was CD4+ or CD8+ T cells sorted from blood, obtained in a trial of the OX40 agonist ivuxolimab. This receptor was taken from an adult with an advanced solid tumor such as melanoma, head and neck, liver or kidney cancer. This CDR3 is CASSYGQGDNEQYF. The CDR3 DNA sequence: TGTGCCAGCAGTTACGGACAGGGAGACAACGAGCAGTACTTC.